This TCR beta chain stems from a study of OX40 agonist ivuxolimab in advanced cancers. In the study overall: With a range of roughly 23 to 90, age averaged 60 years, and around 80% were male. Broader study findings: Dose levels from 0.1 to 3.0 mg/kg saw CD4+ and CD8+ blood T cells expand clonally by week 6. CD8+ T cells showed, on average, more clonal expansion than CD4+ cells. Still undetermined is the antigen specificity of the expanded peripheral T cells.

The CDR3 length is 13 residues. CDR1 is SGHRS, CDR2 YFSETQ, per germline. Trimming left V 5 bases short and J 4 bases short, with 11 bases between. Measured with immunoSEQ multiplex PCR; TCRdb has only the in-frame clones, and not every one. This sample has about 64,000 clones, with around 90% found just once. Comment on this clone: Its antigen is unidentified.

The sample consisted of CD4+ or CD8+ T cells sorted from blood, taken in a trial of the OX40 agonist ivuxolimab. The chain links TRBV5-1 to TRBJ2-3; D is unresolved. This receptor was identified in an adult with an advanced solid tumor such as melanoma, head and neck, liver or kidney cancer. The CDR3 DNA sequence: TGCGCCAGCAGAGATACAGTGGCAGATACGCAGTATTTT. Its protein product is CASRDTVADTQYF.